The T cell receptor (beta chain) described here comes from a study of blood T cell repertoires in COVID-19. Repertoires were generated with immunoSEQ multiplex PCR, while TCRdb's copy carries only in-frame clones and drops some. Seen here are about 180,000 clones, 85% to 90% observed once, and the top ten hold approximately 2.3%. This CDR3 region has 15 residues. V was pared by 2 bases and J by 4 bases, with 5 bases of the junction left unmatched. CDR1 is MNHEY, CDR2 SVGAGI, per germline. Participants had their cohort set by participant-reported clinical history. This clonotype originated in a woman aged 40 to 55 with acute COVID-19. The J gene is TRBJ2-3, the V gene TRBV6-5; 8 bases agree with TRBD1. The sample taken for sequencing was PBMCs or T cells enriched from blood (not recorded which). As DNA, the CDR3 is TGTGCCAGCAGTTACGGACAGGGTCGGTCAGATACGCAGTATTTT. It yields the protein CASSYGQGRSDTQYF.